These T cell receptor beta chains were read from a single sample in a study of blood T cell repertoires in COVID-19. TCRdb's copy holds only in-frame clones and misses some; the assay was immunoSEQ multiplex PCR. The data show 90,000 to 120,000 clones, more than 80% seen once. The specimen sequenced was peripheral blood. The source of these receptors is a woman older than 75 with acute or convalescent COVID-19. Both conserved end residues are part of each CDR3. D genes are given only for firm matches. Only some rows state a clone size, as once, few, many or a class for expanded clones.

cdr3_length	v_call	d_call	j_call	clone_size	cdr3_nt	cdr3_aa
15	TRBV11-2	-	TRBJ2-5	-	TGTGCCAGCAGCTTAGGGGGGACACCCCGGGAGGCCCAGTACTTC	CASSLGGTPREAQYF
13	TRBV18	-	TRBJ1-6	once	TGTGCCAGCTCACCAACGGTTTCGTTTCCCCTCCACTTT	CASSPTVSFPLHF
12	TRBV24-1	-	TRBJ2-3	once	TGTGCCACCAGTGGTGTCGGAGATACGCAGTATTTT	CATSGVGDTQYF
17	TRBV11-2	-	TRBJ2-7	-	TGTGCCAGCAGCGATTGGTTGTCTGGGCAGAGCTCCTACGAGCAGTACTTC	CASSDWLSGQSSYEQYF
15	TRBV6-5	-	TRBJ2-7	-	TGTGCCAGCAGTTACTCCCGGGACAAGAACTACGAGCAGTACTTC	CASSYSRDKNYEQYF
14	TRBV9	TRBD1	TRBJ1-6	-	TGTGCCAGCAGAGGGGGACAGGCGAATTCACCCCTCCACTTT	CASRGGQANSPLHF
15	TRBV28	-	TRBJ1-1	-	TGTGCCAGCAGCCGCCTGGCATCACAGCCAACTGAAGCTTTCTTT	CASSRLASQPTEAFF
14	TRBV5-1	-	TRBJ1-5	-	TGCGCCAGCAGCTCGCCCAGGGGAAATCAGCCCCAGCATTTT	CASSSPRGNQPQHF
15	TRBV6-1	-	TRBJ1-1	-	TGTGCCAGCACCACGAGGAGGGCGGCGAACACTGAAGCTTTCTTT	CASTTRRAANTEAFF
14	TRBV19	TRBD1	TRBJ2-7	-	TGTGCCAGTAGTACCTCCGGGACAGGCGGACTGCAGTACTTC	CASSTSGTGGLQYF
13	TRBV4-1	TRBD1	TRBJ1-1	-	TGCGCCAGCAGCCTCGGACAGGGAGCTGAAGCTTTCTTT	CASSLGQGAEAFF
16	TRBV7-9	-	TRBJ2-5	-	TGTGCCAGCAGCAAGCTACGACAGATCAACCAAGAGACCCAGTACTTC	CASSKLRQINQETQYF